These 20 T cell receptor beta chains share one sample of origin, sequenced in a study of T cells after yellow fever vaccination. Each CDR3 protein gets one entry after TCRdb re-called the 5' RACE reads with MiXCR. Here the sample spans just under 600,000 distinct CDR3 sequences, 13% being singletons. The source was PBMCs, collected on the day of the yellow fever booster vaccination. The source of these receptors is a man aged 25 to 40 who received the YFV17D yellow fever vaccine.

This clonotype occurred many times. The V and J genes are TRBV20-1 and TRBJ2-1, with D perhaps matching TRBD2 (6 bases). V shed 3 bases and J shed 7 bases, with 13 bases lying between them. The CDR3 is made up of 13 amino acids. In germline, CDR1 is DFQATT, CDR2 SNEGSKA (reference sequence). The CDR3 DNA follows: TGCAGTGCTAGGAAGACTAGGTTTAATGAGCAGTTCTTC. Protein product: CSARKTRFNEQFF.

The chain employs TRBV28 and TRBJ2-2; 11 bases align to TRBD2. This CDR3 spans 19 amino acids. The V and J ends lost 2 bases and 0 bases, in that order; junction bases with no gene match: 8. Germline CDR1 reads MDHEN; CDR2 reads SYDVKM. As DNA, the CDR3 is TGTGCCAGCAGTTTACAGGGACTAGCGGTAACCGCGAACACCGGGGAGCTGTTTTTT. Its translation is CASSLQGLAVTANTGELFF.

This chain connects TRBV29-1 to TRBJ2-3, with unresolved D. Germline CDR1 reads SQVTM; CDR2 reads ANQGSEA. The CDR3 extends over 13 amino acids. The V end lost 3 bases, the J end lost 2 bases, and 9 bases lay between the germline ends. DNA for the CDR3: TGCAGCGTTGACAGTTACCTCACAGATACGCAGTATTTT. Translating it yields CSVDSYLTDTQYF.

The chain carries TRBV6-5 and TRBJ2-2; 10 positions agree with TRBD2. This CDR3 has 16 amino acids. Germline V gene lookup returns CDR1 MNHEY and CDR2 SVGAGI. V was pared by 0 bases and J by 6 bases, with 4 bases of the junction left unmatched. In nucleotides, the CDR3 is TGTGCCAGCAGTTACTCCCTAGCGGGAGATCCCGGGGAGCTGTTTTTT. Translation gives CASSYSLAGDPGELFF.

This clonotype was seen a few times. This chain uses TRBV20-1 with TRBJ2-1; no firm D call. Germline loops: CDR1 DFQATT, CDR2 SNEGSKA (reference sequence). Trimming removed 6 bases from V and 9 bases from J, with 9 bases in between. The CDR3 consists of 10 residues. The CDR3 spells CSARSSEQFF. DNA for the CDR3: TGCAGTGCGAGAAGTAGTGAGCAGTTCTTC.

In this sample, this clonotype turned up a few times. The rearrangement links TRBV27 to TRBJ1-1; 8 nucleotides line up with TRBD1. There are 17 residues in the CDR3. Germline trimming cut 7 bases from V and 0 bases from J; bases unmatched to any gene: 13. Per germline, CDR1 MNHEY and CDR2 SMNVEV (reference sequence). The CDR3 is CASKSTGAVGVNTEAFF. For the CDR3, the DNA is TGTGCCAGCAAATCGACAGGGGCAGTCGGAGTGAACACTGAAGCTTTCTTT.

This clonotype was seen more than once but under ten times. The rearrangement joins TRBV5-1 to TRBJ1-2, with D perhaps matching TRBD1 (5 bases). Germline CDR1 SGHRS, CDR2 YFSETQ. The V gene lost 0 bases and the J gene lost 8 bases, with 14 bases spanning the gap. CDR3 length: 14 amino acids. The CDR3 DNA follows: TGCGCCAGCAGCTTGGAGGCAGGGCTCCTGGGCTACACCTTC. Amino acids: CASSLEAGLLGYTF.

This clonotype was observed many times. CDR3 in amino acids: CASRSGQAYEQYF. CDR3 DNA sequence: TGTGCCAGCAGGTCGGGACAGGCCTACGAGCAGTACTTC. The chain employs TRBV12-3 or TRBV12-4 and TRBJ2-7; TRBD1 agrees at 8 bases. V lost 6 bases to trimming and J lost 2 bases; unmatched junction nucleotides: 3. This CDR3 spans 13 amino acids.

This clonotype has a count of ten or more. V and J are TRBV5-1 and TRBJ2-5; TRBD2 matches at 10 bases. CDR3 size: 15 residues. V lost 4 bases and J lost 5; bases outside the gene matches: 8. Germline assignment: CDR1 SGHRS and CDR2 YFSETQ. The CDR3 DNA sequence: TGCGCCAGCAGCCCCCTAGCGGGAGAGGGGGAGACCCAGTACTTC. Translating it yields CASSPLAGEGETQYF.

The V call is TRBV12-3 or TRBV12-4, the J call TRBJ2-7, with TRBD1 as a possible D gene (5 bases). Trimming pared 5 bases from V and 1 base from J, leaving 15 bases between. The CDR3 is 15 amino acids. In DNA, the CDR3 is TGTGCCAGCAGTACCAAGACAGAGCCTTCCTACGAGCAGTACTTC. Its translation is CASSTKTEPSYEQYF.

The chain couples TRBV4-1 to TRBJ1-1, with unresolved D. V shed 2 bases and J shed 5 bases, with 12 bases lying between them. This CDR3 comprises 14 residues. Germline values: CDR1 MGHRA, CDR2 YSYEKL. This CDR3 reads CASSQNGVGTEAFF. The CDR3 region has the DNA TGCGCCAGCAGCCAAAACGGGGTAGGGACTGAAGCTTTCTTT.

The chain couples TRBV5-6 to TRBJ2-2, with 9 bases identical to TRBD1. Trimming at V came to 4 bases and at J to 6 bases, leaving 4 bases not matched to a gene. Germline lookup yields CDR1 SGHDT and CDR2 YYEEEE. The length of the CDR3 is 14 residues. CDR3 region: CASSPDRGSGELFF. The CDR3 DNA follows: TGTGCCAGCAGCCCGGACAGGGGATCCGGGGAGCTGTTTTTT.

This clonotype turned up a few times. The chain couples TRBV20-1 to TRBJ2-1; the match to TRBD2 covers 11 bases. The trim removed 6 bases at V and 2 bases at J, leaving 6 bases unmatched. The length of the CDR3 is 15 residues. Germline V lookup: CDR1 DFQATT, CDR2 SNEGSKA (reference sequence). The CDR3 here is CSAPGLAATYNEQFF. The CDR3 DNA reads TGCAGTGCACCGGGACTAGCGGCCACCTACAATGAGCAGTTCTTC.

Only a few counts were recorded for this clonotype. This rearrangement joins TRBV7-9 to TRBJ2-2; D is ambiguous. The CDR3 consists of 15 residues. Deletions cut 1 base from V and 4 bases from J, with 10 bases between. Germline V lookup: CDR1 SEHNR, CDR2 FQNEAQ (reference sequence). CDR3 region: CASSLEGPGTGELFF. The CDR3 nucleotides read TGTGCCAGCAGCTTAGAAGGGCCAGGCACCGGGGAGCTGTTTTTT.

V and J are TRBV6-1 and TRBJ2-1; D uncertain. Germline V gene sequence: CDR1 MNHNS, CDR2 SASEGT. Trimming removed 7 bases from V and 5 bases from J, with 12 bases in between. CDR3 length: 13 amino acids. The CDR3 nucleotides read TGTGCCAGCACGCAGTCTCGGGACAATGAGCAGTTCTTC. This translates into CASTQSRDNEQFF.

This clonotype has just a few counts. The rearrangement joins TRBV6-1 to TRBJ2-2, with 12 bases lining up with TRBD2. Germline V gene data show CDR1 as MNHNS and CDR2 as SASEGT. J lost 7 bases, V lost 7 bases, and 13 bases had no gene match. The CDR3 has 17 amino acids. The CDR3 is CASTKLPTSGRFGELFF. The CDR3 coding sequence is TGTGCCAGCACCAAACTCCCAACTAGCGGGAGGTTCGGGGAGCTGTTTTTT.

The rearrangement joins TRBV6-5 to TRBJ1-1, with D hard to call. Germline V gene sequence: CDR1 MNHEY, CDR2 SVGAGI. The CDR3 extends over 17 amino acids. Deletions cut 2 bases from V and 5 bases from J, with 21 bases between. Written as DNA, the CDR3 is TGTGCCAGCAGTTACACGCTCGCGGCCAGGCTCGTAACTGAAGCTTTCTTT. Its protein product is CASSYTLAARLVTEAFF.

In nucleotides, the CDR3 is TGTGCCAGCAGCTTAGCCGGTCAGCGGGGATGGGCCTACGAGCAGTACTTC. Translated, it gives CASSLAGQRGWAYEQYF. V and J are TRBV7-8 and TRBJ2-7, with 7 bases lining up with TRBD2. Unmatched junction bases numbered 10, after V lost 0 bases and J lost 2 bases. CDR3 length equals 17 residues. The germline V gene has CDR1 SGHVS and CDR2 FQNEAQ.

This clonotype was counted a few times. The chain combines TRBV5-1 with TRBJ2-2; 11 bases are shared with TRBD1. V gave up 4 bases and J gave up 7 bases; unmatched junction bases: 6. The CDR3 loop spans 15 amino acids. Per the germline V gene, CDR1 is SGHRS and CDR2 is YFSETQ. CDR3 amino acids: CASSPGTGGLGELFF. Written as DNA, the CDR3 is TGCGCCAGCAGCCCCGGGACAGGGGGACTCGGGGAGCTGTTTTTT.

This clonotype was seen a few times. The gene calls are TRBV3-1 and TRBJ2-7; D might be TRBD2 (6 bases). This CDR3 spans 14 amino acids. Trimming removed 1 base at V and 6 bases at J, with 13 bases between. Germline CDR1 is LGHDT and CDR2 is YNNKEL (reference sequence). CDR3 nucleotide sequence: TGTGCCAGCAGCCAAGGACGGGAGTTAATCGAGCAGTACTTC. Translating gives CASSQGRELIEQYF.